This T cell receptor beta chain was captured in a study of OX40 agonist ivuxolimab in advanced cancers. Study background: Males comprised 70% to 90% of the group, whose mean age was approximately 60 years (range roughly 20 to 85).

The germline V gene has CDR1 SEHNR and CDR2 FQNEAQ (reference sequence). V was pared by 5 bases and J by 7 bases, with 4 bases of the junction left unmatched. This CDR3 region has 14 residues. This clone appeared a single time. Its matching antigen is unknown. Sequenced by immunoSEQ multiplex PCR; TCRdb stores in-frame clones only, minus some. This sample yields tens of thousands of clones, of which around 90% are seen a single time; roughly 15% belongs to the top ten. General study results and limits: At 0.1 to 3.0 mg/kg and by week 6, clonal expansion occurred in CD4+ and CD8+ blood T cells. In the 0.1-3.0 mg/kg groups, partial responders showed among the lowest expansion.

This specimen was CD4+ or CD8+ T cells sorted from blood, taken in a trial of the OX40 agonist ivuxolimab. The chain links TRBV7-9 to TRBJ2-2; 10 bases match TRBD2. This clonotype was sampled from an adult with an advanced solid tumor such as melanoma, head and neck, liver or kidney cancer. The CDR3 DNA sequence: TGTGCCAGCAGCCCTAGCGGGAGTTACGGGGAGCTGTTTTTT. It specifies CASSPSGSYGELFF. The full variable domain, rest sourced from reference TRBV7-9 and TRBJ2-2, is DTGVSQNPRHKITKRGQNVTFRCDPISEHNRLYWYRQTLGQGPEFLTYFQNEAQLEKSRLLSDRFSAERPKGSFSTLEIQRTEQGDSAMYLCASSPSGSYGELFFGEGSRLTVL.